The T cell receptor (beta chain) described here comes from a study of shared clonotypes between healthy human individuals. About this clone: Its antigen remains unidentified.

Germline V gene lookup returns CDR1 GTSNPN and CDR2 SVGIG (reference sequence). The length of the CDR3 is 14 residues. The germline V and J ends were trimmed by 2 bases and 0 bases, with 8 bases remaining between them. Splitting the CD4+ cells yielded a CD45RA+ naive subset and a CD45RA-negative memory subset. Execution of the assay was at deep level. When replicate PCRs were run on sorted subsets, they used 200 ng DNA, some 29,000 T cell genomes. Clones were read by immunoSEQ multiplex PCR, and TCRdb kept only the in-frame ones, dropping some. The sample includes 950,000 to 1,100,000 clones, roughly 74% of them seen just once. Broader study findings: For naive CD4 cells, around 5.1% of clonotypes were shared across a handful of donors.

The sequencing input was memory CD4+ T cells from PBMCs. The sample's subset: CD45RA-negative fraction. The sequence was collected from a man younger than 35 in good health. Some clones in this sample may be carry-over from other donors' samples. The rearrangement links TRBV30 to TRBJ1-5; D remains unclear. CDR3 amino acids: CAWSRAGSNQPQHF. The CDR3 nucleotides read TGTGCCTGGAGTCGGGCGGGTAGCAATCAGCCCCAGCATTTT.